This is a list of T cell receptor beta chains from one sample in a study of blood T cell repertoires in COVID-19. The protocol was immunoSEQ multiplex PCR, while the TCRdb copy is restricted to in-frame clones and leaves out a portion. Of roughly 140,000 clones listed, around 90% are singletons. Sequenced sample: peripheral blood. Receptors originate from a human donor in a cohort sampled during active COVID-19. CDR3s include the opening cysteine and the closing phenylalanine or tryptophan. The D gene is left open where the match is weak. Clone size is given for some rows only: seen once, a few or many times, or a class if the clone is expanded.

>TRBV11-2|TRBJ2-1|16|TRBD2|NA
TGTGCCAGCAGCGGACTAGGAGCGGAGTCCTACAATGAGCAGTTCTTC
CASSGLGAESYNEQFF
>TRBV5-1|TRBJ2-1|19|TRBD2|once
TGCGCCAGCAGCCCCGCCGGGACTAGGGGGTTGGAAAGTTACAATGAGCAGTTCTTC
CASSPAGTRGLESYNEQFF
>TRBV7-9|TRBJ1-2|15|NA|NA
TGTGCCAGCAGCTTAGGCCAAGGGGGTTTACATGGCTACACCTTC
CASSLGQGGLHGYTF
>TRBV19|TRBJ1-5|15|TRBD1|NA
TGTGCCAGTAGCGGACAGGGCTATAGCAATCAGCCCCAGCATTTT
CASSGQGYSNQPQHF
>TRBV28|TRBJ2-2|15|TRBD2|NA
TGTGCCAGCAGTTTGAGCGGGGGGGACACCGGGGAGCTGTTTTTT
CASSLSGGDTGELFF
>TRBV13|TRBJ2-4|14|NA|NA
TGTGCCAGCAGCCCCGAGAGAACCAAAAACATTCAGTACTTC
CASSPERTKNIQYF
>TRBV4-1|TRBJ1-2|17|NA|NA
TGCGCCAGCAGCCATTTCATTCGGACGGAGGGAAGCTATGGCTACACCTTC
CASSHFIRTEGSYGYTF
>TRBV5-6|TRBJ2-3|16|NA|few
TGTGCCAGCAGCTTGAGAGGGCGACCCCGGCCAGATACGCAGTATTTT
CASSLRGRPRPDTQYF
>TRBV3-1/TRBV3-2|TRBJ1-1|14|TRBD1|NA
TGTGCCAGCAAGACACAGGGGTCGAACACTGAAGCTTTCTTT
CASKTQGSNTEAFF
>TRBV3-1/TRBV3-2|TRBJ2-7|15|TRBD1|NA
TGTGCCAGCAGCCGGGGGACAGGCCGCGGGGACGAGCAGTACTTC
CASSRGTGRGDEQYF
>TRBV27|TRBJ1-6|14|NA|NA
TGTGCCAGCAGTTTATCCCTAGGGAGGGCACCCCTCCACTTT
CASSLSLGRAPLHF